Each of the 15 T cell receptor beta chains below was sequenced from the same sample in a study of cytomegalovirus exposure and HLA in healthy donors. The PCR was carried out with 60 Vbeta primers and 13 Jbeta primers. The repertoire was sequenced with immunoSEQ multiplex PCR; TCRdb's copy has only in-frame clones and lacks some. Of 100,000 or so clones in the sample, 78% were seen once. Sequencing was performed on PBMCs. The source of these receptors is a man aged 25-45 years in good health and CMV-seronegative.

The V call is TRBV9, the J call TRBJ2-1, with 11 bases matching TRBD2. The germline CDR1 and CDR2 sequences are SGDLS and YYNGEE. Losses at the gene ends were 7 bases for V and 2 bases for J; bases not matched to a gene: 5. This CDR3 is 15 amino acids long. The CDR3 DNA reads TGTGCCAGCGGTACGACTAGCGGGACCTACAATGAGCAGTTCTTC. This translates into CASGTTSGTYNEQFF.

The chain employs TRBV19 and TRBJ2-1, with TRBD2 identical over 10 bases. The length of the CDR3 is 16 residues. Germline values: CDR1 LNHDA, CDR2 SQIVND (reference sequence). V lost 5 bases to trimming and J lost 3 bases; unmatched junction nucleotides: 7. The CDR3 protein is CASSHFPSGGYNEQFF. The CDR3 DNA reads TGTGCCAGTAGTCACTTTCCTAGCGGGGGCTACAATGAGCAGTTCTTC.

The chain employs TRBV5-1 and TRBJ2-3, with 10 nucleotides matching TRBD1. CDR1 and CDR2 (germline): SGHRS, YFSETQ. V shed 1 base and J 2 bases; nucleotides not matched to a gene: 7. This CDR3 spans 17 amino acids. CDR3 in DNA: TGCGCCAGCAGCTTGTTGGCGGGACAGGGGATCACAGATACGCAGTATTTT. Translation gives CASSLLAGQGITDTQYF.

The chain employs TRBV11-2 and TRBJ2-5, with 11 nucleotides matching TRBD2. Germline loops: CDR1 SGHAT, CDR2 FQNNGV. This CDR3 spans 17 amino acids. J gave up 3 bases and V 1 base, and 7 bases lay outside the gene matches. The CDR3 loop reads CASSLGTGLADKETQYF. Here the CDR3 DNA reads TGTGCCAGCAGCTTAGGAACGGGACTAGCGGATAAAGAGACCCAGTACTTC. The entire variable domain, with the rest obtained from reference TRBV11-2 and TRBJ2-5, is as follows: EAGVAQSPRYKIIEKRQSVAFWCNPISGHATLYWYQQILGQGPKLLIQFQNNGVVDDSQLPKDRFSAERLKGVDSTLKIQPAKLEDSAVYLCASSLGTGLADKETQYFGPGTRLLVL.

This chain joins TRBV15 and TRBJ1-2; D ambiguous. Trimming took off 4 bases at V and 2 bases at J, with 8 bases between the two ends. CDR3 length: 13 amino acids. Looked up from germline, CDR1 is LNHNV and CDR2 is YYDKDF (reference sequence). CDR3 protein: CATSTPVNYGYTF. The CDR3 region has the DNA TGTGCCACCAGCACCCCCGTAAACTATGGCTACACCTTC.

This clone was counted a few times. The gene calls are TRBV29-1 and TRBJ2-7, with D tentatively TRBD1 (6 bases). The germline V and J ends were trimmed by 6 bases and 1 base, with 16 bases remaining between them. Germline V gene data show CDR1 as SQVTM and CDR2 as ANQGSEA. This CDR3 is built from 14 residues. The CDR3 spells CSVLIGQLSYEQYF. CDR3 in DNA: TGCAGCGTACTTATCGGACAGTTATCCTACGAGCAGTACTTC.

The chain has TRBV4-3 and TRBJ1-5; 9 nucleotides line up with TRBD1. Per germline, CDR1 LGHNA and CDR2 YSLEER. The CDR3 has 17 residues. After removal of 0 bases from V and 1 base from J, the junction contained 4 bases not matched to a gene. In DNA form, the CDR3 reads TGCGCCAGCAGCCAAGATCCACAGGGGGCCAGCAATCAGCCCCAGCATTTT. Its translation is CASSQDPQGASNQPQHF.

This chain links TRBV5-4 with TRBJ1-1; 11 nucleotides agree with TRBD1. Trimming at V came to 3 bases and at J to 4 bases, leaving 8 bases not matched to a gene. Germline V lookup: CDR1 SGHNT, CDR2 YYREEE (reference sequence). CDR3 length: 16 amino acids. Written as DNA, the CDR3 is TGTGCCAGCAGCTGGGACTCCGGGACAGGGGGCACTGAAGCTTTCTTT. Amino acid sequence: CASSWDSGTGGTEAFF.

The chain has TRBV5-5 and TRBJ1-3; TRBD1 aligns across 7 bases. The germline CDR1 and CDR2 sequences are SGHKS and YYEKEE (reference sequence). This CDR3 has 16 residues. V was pared by 1 base and J by 1 base, with 5 bases of the junction left unmatched. The CDR3: CASSLLRGRSGNTIYF. The CDR3 DNA is TGTGCCAGCAGCTTGTTGAGGGGGCGTTCTGGAAACACCATATATTTT.

The chain recombines TRBV7-2 with TRBJ2-1; D is unclear. There are 17 residues in the CDR3. Germline CDR1 SGHTA, CDR2 FQGNSA. V was shortened by 1 base and J by 1 base, with 14 bases between the two germline ends. This CDR3 reads CASSLGGLGASYNEQFF. The CDR3, as DNA: TGTGCCAGCAGCTTAGGAGGCCTAGGCGCGTCCTACAATGAGCAGTTCTTC.

The chain joins TRBV7-2 to TRBJ2-7, with 13 bases matching TRBD2. J lost 6 bases, V lost 4 bases, and 3 bases had no gene match. This CDR3 has 14 amino acids. CDR1 is SGHTA and CDR2 is FQGNSA in the germline V gene. The CDR3 nucleotides are TGTGCCAGCAGCTCCGGGACTAGCGGGGTCGAGCAGTACTTC. Its protein is CASSSGTSGVEQYF.

The chain joins TRBV2 to TRBJ1-4, with no clear D. Trimming removed 7 bases from V and 8 bases from J, with 17 bases in between. Germline CDR1 and CDR2: SNHLY and FYNNEI. CDR3 length equals 14 residues. The CDR3 DNA follows: TGTGCCAGCAAAAACAGATACGTAAAAGAAAAACTGTTTTTT. Its translation is CASKNRYVKEKLFF.

The chain couples TRBV19 to TRBJ1-5, with 7 bases lining up with TRBD1. The CDR3 spans 14 residues. Germline V gene sequence: CDR1 LNHDA, CDR2 SQIVND (reference sequence). Trimming removed 3 bases from V and 4 bases from J; junction bases left unmatched: 3. The CDR3: CASSIRDRNQPQHF. The DNA of the CDR3 is TGTGCCAGTAGTATCAGGGACAGAAATCAGCCCCAGCATTTT. The full variable domain, rest sourced from reference TRBV19 and TRBJ1-5, is DGGITQSPKYLFRKEGQNVTLSCEQNLNHDAMYWYRQDPGQGLRLIYYSQIVNDFQKGDIAEGYSVSREKKESFPLTVTSAQKNPTAFYLCASSIRDRNQPQHFGDGTRLSIL.

The rearrangement links TRBV2 to TRBJ1-1; D gene uncertain. Germline V gene sequence: CDR1 SNHLY, CDR2 FYNNEI. Trimming took 5 bases from V and 1 from J, leaving 5 bases between them. The CDR3 is 12 residues long. The CDR3 is CASSMANTEAFF. CDR3 nucleotides: TGTGCCAGCAGTATGGCGAACACTGAAGCTTTCTTT. Complete variable domain (other parts from reference TRBV2 and TRBJ1-1): EPEVTQTPSHQVTQMGQEVILRCVPISNHLYFYWYRQILGQKVEFLVSFYNNEISEKSEIFDDQFSVERPDGSNFTLKIRSTKLEDSAMYFCASSMANTEAFFGQGTRLTVV.

This rearrangement joins TRBV6-5 to TRBJ2-5; 7 bases agree with TRBD1. Germline lookup yields CDR1 MNHEY and CDR2 SVGAGI. V shed 10 bases and J 8 bases; nucleotides not matched to a gene: 19. The CDR3 is 15 residues long. CDR3 sequence reads: CATAVYVGTVQTQYF. Here the CDR3 DNA reads TGTGCCACCGCCGTGTATGTAGGGACAGTCCAAACCCAGTACTTC.